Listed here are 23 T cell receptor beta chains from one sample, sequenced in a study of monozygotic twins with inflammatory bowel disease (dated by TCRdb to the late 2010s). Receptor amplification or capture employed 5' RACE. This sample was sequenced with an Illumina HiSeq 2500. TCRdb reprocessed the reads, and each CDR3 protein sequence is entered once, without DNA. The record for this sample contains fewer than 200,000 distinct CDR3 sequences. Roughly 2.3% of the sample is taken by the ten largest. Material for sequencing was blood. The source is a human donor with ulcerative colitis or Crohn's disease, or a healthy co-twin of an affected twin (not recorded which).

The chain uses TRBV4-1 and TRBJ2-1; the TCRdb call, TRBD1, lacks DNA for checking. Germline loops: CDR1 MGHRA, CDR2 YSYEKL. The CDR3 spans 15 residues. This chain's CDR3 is CASSQDGAPYNEQFF.

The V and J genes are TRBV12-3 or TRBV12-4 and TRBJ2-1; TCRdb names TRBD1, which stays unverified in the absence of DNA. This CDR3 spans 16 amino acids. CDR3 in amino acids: CASSPWGGLNRNEQFF.

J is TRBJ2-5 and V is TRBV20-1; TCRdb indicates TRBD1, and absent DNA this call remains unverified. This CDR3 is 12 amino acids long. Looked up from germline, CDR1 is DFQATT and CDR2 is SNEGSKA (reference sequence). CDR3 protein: CSAEYRRKTQYF.

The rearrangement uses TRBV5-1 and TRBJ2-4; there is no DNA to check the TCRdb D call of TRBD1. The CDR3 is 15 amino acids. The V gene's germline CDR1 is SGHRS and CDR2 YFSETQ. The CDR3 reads CASSSSTGAKNIQYF.

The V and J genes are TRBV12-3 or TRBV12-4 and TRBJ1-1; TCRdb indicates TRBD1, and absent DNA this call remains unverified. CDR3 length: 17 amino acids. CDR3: CASTQTGAGELNTEAFF.

CDR3 residues: CASSTRLAGGLIDTQYF. This chain connects TRBV7-2 to TRBJ2-3; the D call from TCRdb, TRBD2, cannot be confirmed without DNA. The CDR3 sequence is 17 residues long. Germline V gene sequence: CDR1 SGHTA, CDR2 FQGNSA.

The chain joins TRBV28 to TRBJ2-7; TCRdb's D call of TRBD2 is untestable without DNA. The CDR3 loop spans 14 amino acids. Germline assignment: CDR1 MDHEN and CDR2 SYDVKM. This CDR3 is CASSLLVGWNEQYF.

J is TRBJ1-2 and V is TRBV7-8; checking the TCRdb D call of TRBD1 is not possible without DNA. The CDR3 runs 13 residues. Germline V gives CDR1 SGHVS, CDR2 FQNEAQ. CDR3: CASSYRTGGGYTF.

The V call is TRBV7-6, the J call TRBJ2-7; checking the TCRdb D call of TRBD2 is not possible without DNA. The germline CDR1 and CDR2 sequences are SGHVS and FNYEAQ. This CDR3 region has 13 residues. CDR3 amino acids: CASSRGMVYEQYF.

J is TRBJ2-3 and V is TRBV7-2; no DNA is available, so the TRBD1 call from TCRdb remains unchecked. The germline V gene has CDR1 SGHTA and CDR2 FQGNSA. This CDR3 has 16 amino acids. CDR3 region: CASSSMRTASTDTQYF.

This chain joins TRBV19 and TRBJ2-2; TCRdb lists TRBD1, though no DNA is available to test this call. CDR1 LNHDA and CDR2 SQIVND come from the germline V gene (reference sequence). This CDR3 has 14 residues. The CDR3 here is CASSGTVNTGELFF.

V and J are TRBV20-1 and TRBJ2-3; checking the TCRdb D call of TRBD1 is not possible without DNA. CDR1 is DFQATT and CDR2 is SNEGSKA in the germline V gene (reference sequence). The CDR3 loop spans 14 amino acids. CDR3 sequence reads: CSARTGVGTDTQYF.

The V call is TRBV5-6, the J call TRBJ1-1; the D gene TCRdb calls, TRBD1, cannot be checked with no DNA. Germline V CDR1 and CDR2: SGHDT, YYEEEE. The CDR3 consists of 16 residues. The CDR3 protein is CASSLVGGAQYTEAFF. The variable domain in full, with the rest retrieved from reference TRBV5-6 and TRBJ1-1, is DAGVTQSPTHLIKTRGQQVTLRCSPKSGHDTVSWYQQALGQGPQFIFQYYEEEERQRGNFPDRFSGHQFPNYSSELNVNALLLGDSALYLCASSLVGGAQYTEAFFGQGTRLTVV.

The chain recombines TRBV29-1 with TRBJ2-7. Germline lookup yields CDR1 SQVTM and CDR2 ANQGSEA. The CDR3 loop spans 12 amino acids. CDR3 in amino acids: CSVMTNQYEQYF.

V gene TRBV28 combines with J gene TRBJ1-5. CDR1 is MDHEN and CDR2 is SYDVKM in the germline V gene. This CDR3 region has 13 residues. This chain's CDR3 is CAASVYSNQPQHF.

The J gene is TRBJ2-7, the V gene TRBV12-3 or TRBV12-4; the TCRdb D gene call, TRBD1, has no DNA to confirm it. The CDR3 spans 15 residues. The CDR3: CASSSSAGLSYEQYF.

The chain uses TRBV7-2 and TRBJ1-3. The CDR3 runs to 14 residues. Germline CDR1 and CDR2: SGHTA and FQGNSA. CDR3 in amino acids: CDSSLEGSGNTIYF.

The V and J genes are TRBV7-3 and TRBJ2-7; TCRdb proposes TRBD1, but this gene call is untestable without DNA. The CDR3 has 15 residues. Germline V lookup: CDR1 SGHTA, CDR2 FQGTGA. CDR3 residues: CASSAAGGAAYEQYF.

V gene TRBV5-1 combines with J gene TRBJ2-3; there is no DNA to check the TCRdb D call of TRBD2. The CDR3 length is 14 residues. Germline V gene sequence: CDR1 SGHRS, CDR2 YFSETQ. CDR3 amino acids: CASSFGGVTDTQYF.

CDR3 protein: CASSLGGITGELFF. The chain couples TRBV12-3 or TRBV12-4 to TRBJ2-2. The CDR3 extends over 14 amino acids.

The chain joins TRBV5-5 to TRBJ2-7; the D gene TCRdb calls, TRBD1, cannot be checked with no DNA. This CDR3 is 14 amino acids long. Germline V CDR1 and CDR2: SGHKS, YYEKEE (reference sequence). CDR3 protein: CASSRSGTNYEQYF.

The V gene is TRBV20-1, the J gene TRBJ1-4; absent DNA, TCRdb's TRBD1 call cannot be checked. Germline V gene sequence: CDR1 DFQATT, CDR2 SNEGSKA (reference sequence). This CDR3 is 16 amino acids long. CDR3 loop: CSAPGGYRDGNEKLFF.

CDR3 sequence: CASSEGSSNEQFF. The chain carries TRBV6-4 and TRBJ2-1; checking the TCRdb D call of TRBD2 is not possible without DNA. This CDR3 contains 13 residues. Per the germline V gene, CDR1 is MRHNA and CDR2 is SNTAGT.